The 31 T cell receptor beta chains below were found in one sample sequenced in a study of cytomegalovirus exposure and HLA in healthy donors. It was with 60 Vbeta and 13 Jbeta primers that the PCR ran. Method: immunoSEQ multiplex PCR; TCRdb's copy keeps in-frame clones and lacks some. The sample consists of 50,000 or so clones, roughly 77% of them appearing once. Sequencing was performed on PBMCs. The receptors shown here come from a female donor in good health and CMV-seronegative.

The rearrangement joins TRBV30 to TRBJ2-1, with 10 bases that match TRBD2. Trimming removed 2 bases from V and 13 bases from J; junction bases left unmatched: 11. This CDR3 contains 14 residues. Germline V CDR1 and CDR2: GTSNPN, SVGIG (reference sequence). The CDR3, as DNA: TGTGCCTGGAGTTCGGGACTAGCGAAAGGCCCCCAGTTCTTC. It encodes CAWSSGLAKGPQFF.

The sample holds a few counts of this clone. The chain recombines TRBV2 with TRBJ2-2; 8 nucleotides match TRBD2. J lost 0 bases, V lost 8 bases, and 8 bases had no gene match. Germline V gives CDR1 SNHLY, CDR2 FYNNEI. The CDR3 runs to 16 residues. For the CDR3, the DNA is TGTGCCAGCCAAACGGCAGCGGGAGCGAACACCGGGGAGCTGTTTTTT. Amino acids: CASQTAAGANTGELFF.

This chain joins TRBV28 and TRBJ2-5, with D possibly matching TRBD2 (6 bases). The CDR3 sequence is 15 residues long. V lost 6 bases to trimming and J lost 4 bases, with 18 bases between them. The V gene's germline CDR1 is MDHEN and CDR2 SYDVKM. CDR3 region: CASRSGGAAGETQYF. CDR3 sequence (DNA): TGTGCCAGCAGGTCTGGTGGGGCAGCGGGAGAGACCCAGTACTTC.

This rearrangement joins TRBV5-1 to TRBJ2-5, with D unclear. V was clipped by 0 bases and J by 5 bases, with 11 bases between them. Germline CDR1 and CDR2: SGHRS and YFSETQ. This CDR3 contains 14 residues. The CDR3: CASSLVGLGETQYF. In DNA form, the CDR3 reads TGCGCCAGCAGCTTGGTAGGTCTGGGCGAGACCCAGTACTTC.

The V call is TRBV2, the J call TRBJ1-2; the D gene is possibly TRBD1 (6 bases). Per the germline V gene, CDR1 is SNHLY and CDR2 is FYNNEI. The ends were cut back, 9 bases at V and 4 bases at J, with 18 bases in the middle. This CDR3 is 14 amino acids long. CDR3 coding DNA: TGTGCCAGTATCAGCCGGACAGCTTCCTATGGCTACACCTTC. It yields the protein CASISRTASYGYTF.

The chain couples TRBV5-4 to TRBJ1-2; TRBD1 aligns across 8 bases. Germline V gene data show CDR1 as SGHNT and CDR2 as YYREEE (reference sequence). The CDR3 has 13 amino acids. J lost 8 bases, V lost 1 base, and 4 bases had no gene match. CDR3: CASSLQGAEGYTF. The CDR3 bases are TGTGCCAGCAGCTTGCAGGGGGCAGAGGGCTACACCTTC.

The chain joins TRBV9 to TRBJ1-5; 9 nucleotides match TRBD1. In germline, CDR1 is SGDLS, CDR2 YYNGEE. V was pared by 4 bases and J by 5 bases, with 4 bases of the junction left unmatched. The CDR3 contains 14 residues. DNA for the CDR3: TGTGCCAGCAGCCGCGACAGGGGGGATCAGCCCCAGCATTTT. Its translation: CASSRDRGDQPQHF.

The rearrangement links TRBV7-9 to TRBJ2-2; 12 nucleotides line up with TRBD1. Germline V gene lookup returns CDR1 SEHNR and CDR2 FQNEAQ (reference sequence). The CDR3 totals 17 residues. V gave up 6 bases and J gave up 2 bases; unmatched junction bases: 7. The CDR3 loop is CASRTGDRGRNTGELFF. The CDR3 nucleotides are TGTGCCAGCAGGACCGGGGACAGGGGGCGTAACACCGGGGAGCTGTTTTTT.

The chain carries TRBV30 and TRBJ2-3, with 7 positions matching TRBD2. Trimming took 3 bases from V and 5 from J; bases not matched to a gene: 11. Germline CDR1 is GTSNPN and CDR2 is SVGIG (reference sequence). This CDR3 has 15 residues. CDR3 protein: CAWRGDYLLLDTQYF. CDR3 sequence (DNA): TGTGCCTGGAGAGGGGACTACCTCCTTCTAGATACGCAGTATTTT. Drawing the rest from reference TRBV30 and TRBJ2-3, the complete variable domain is SQTIHQWPATLVQPVGSPLSLECTVEGTSNPNLYWYRQAAGRGLQLLFYSVGIGQISSEVPQNLSASRPQDRQFILSSKKLLLSDSGFYLCAWRGDYLLLDTQYFGPGTRLTVL.

The chain recombines TRBV7-9 with TRBJ2-1; no clear D gene. V was shortened by 2 bases and J by 7 bases, with 12 bases between the two germline ends. The CDR3 has 14 residues. Germline V lookup: CDR1 SEHNR, CDR2 FQNEAQ (reference sequence). The CDR3 protein is CASSLLGSMNEQFF. CDR3 coding DNA: TGTGCCAGCAGCTTACTGGGTAGCATGAATGAGCAGTTCTTC.

The chain uses TRBV28 and TRBJ1-3, with 9 bases lining up with TRBD1. The CDR3 consists of 14 residues. V shed 5 bases, J shed 4 bases, and the junction held 3 bases outside the gene matches. Germline V gene sequence: CDR1 MDHEN, CDR2 SYDVKM. The CDR3 reads CASSDRGRGNTIYF. CDR3 coding DNA: TGTGCCAGCAGTGACAGGGGGAGAGGAAACACCATATATTTT.

The rearrangement joins TRBV2 to TRBJ2-1; 10 bases are shared with TRBD2. The germline V gene has CDR1 SNHLY and CDR2 FYNNEI. V shed 7 bases and J 10 bases; nucleotides not matched to a gene: 4. CDR3 length: 12 residues. CDR3 nucleotides: TGTGCCAGCACCGAACTAGCGGGGGAGCAGTTCTTC. The encoded protein is CASTELAGEQFF. Together with reference TRBV2 and TRBJ2-1, the CDR3 gives the full variable domain: EPEVTQTPSHQVTQMGQEVILRCVPISNHLYFYWYRQILGQKVEFLVSFYNNEISEKSEIFDDQFSVERPDGSNFTLKIRSTKLEDSAMYFCASTELAGEQFFGPGTRLTVL.

This sequence joins TRBV19 and TRBJ2-3; 8 bases line up with TRBD2. Germline V gives CDR1 LNHDA, CDR2 SQIVND (reference sequence). The CDR3 runs to 14 residues. J gave up 10 bases and V 3 bases, and 9 bases lay outside the gene matches. The CDR3 protein is CASSMPGTSGAQYF. The CDR3 region has the DNA TGTGCCAGTAGTATGCCGGGAACTAGCGGAGCGCAGTATTTT. Supplemented by reference TRBV19 and TRBJ2-3, the full variable domain reads DGGITQSPKYLFRKEGQNVTLSCEQNLNHDAMYWYRQDPGQGLRLIYYSQIVNDFQKGDIAEGYSVSREKKESFPLTVTSAQKNPTAFYLCASSMPGTSGAQYFGPGTRLTVL.

This chain connects TRBV7-2 to TRBJ2-5, with 9 nucleotides matching TRBD2. Matching the DNA end better, TRBJ2-7 makes the J call doubtful. CDR1 is SGHTA and CDR2 is FQGNSA in the germline V gene. This CDR3 comprises 16 residues. The CDR3 reads CASSPLSGRVTYEQYF. CDR3 bases: TGTGCCAGCAGCCCCCTTAGCGGGAGAGTAACCTACGAGCAGTACTTC.

The gene calls are TRBV27 and TRBJ1-6; TRBD1 matches at 8 bases. This CDR3 spans 14 amino acids. Germline V gene sequence: CDR1 MNHEY, CDR2 SMNVEV (reference sequence). Trimming took 4 bases from V and 6 from J; bases not matched to a gene: 2. DNA for the CDR3: TGTGCCAGCAGTTCGGGACAGGTTAATTCACCCCTCCACTTT. It translates to CASSSGQVNSPLHF.

This clone was detected only a few times. The chain couples TRBV11-2 to TRBJ1-1; 8 bases line up with TRBD1. Germline CDR1 is SGHAT and CDR2 is FQNNGV. The V segment lost 5 bases and the J segment 8 bases; nucleotides outside the gene matches: 4. The CDR3 is 12 amino acids. For the CDR3, the DNA is TGTGCCAGCAGCCCATGGACAGGGGAAGCTTTCTTT. This translates into CASSPWTGEAFF.

The rearrangement uses TRBV28 and TRBJ2-7; TRBD1 agrees at 10 bases. The V segment lost 7 bases and the J segment 2 bases; nucleotides outside the gene matches: 5. This CDR3 comprises 14 residues. The V gene's germline CDR1 is MDHEN and CDR2 SYDVKM. The CDR3 region is CASTLGQGAYEQYF. Here the CDR3 DNA reads TGTGCCAGCACCTTAGGACAGGGGGCCTACGAGCAGTACTTC. The complete variable domain, with remaining parts taken from reference TRBV28 and TRBJ2-7, reads DVKVTQSSRYLVKRTGEKVFLECVQDMDHENMFWYRQDPGLGLRLIYFSYDVKMKEKGDIPEGYSVSREKKERFSLILESASTNQTSMYLCASTLGQGAYEQYFGPGTRLTVT.

The gene calls are TRBV7-7 and TRBJ2-1, with TRBD2 matching 15 bases. Germline assignment: CDR1 SSHAT and CDR2 FNYEAQ (reference sequence). The J segment lost 10 bases and the V segment lost 4 bases, leaving 8 bases of the junction unmatched. This CDR3 is 16 amino acids long. CDR3 in amino acids: CASSSGLAGGPDEQFF. The CDR3 nucleotides read TGTGCCAGCAGCTCCGGACTAGCGGGAGGGCCCGACGAGCAGTTCTTC.

The J gene is TRBJ2-7, the V gene TRBV20-1, with TRBD2 as a possible D gene (5 bases). V was clipped by 3 bases and J by 7 bases, with 7 bases between them. The CDR3 covers 10 residues. The germline V gene encodes CDR1 DFQATT and CDR2 SNEGSKA (reference sequence). The CDR3 reads CSASQREQYF. The CDR3 DNA reads as TGCAGTGCTAGCCAGCGGGAGCAGTACTTC.

DNA for the CDR3: TGTGCCAGCAGTCGTCGGACAGGGAGGACTGAAGCTTTCTTT. Amino acid sequence: CASSRRTGRTEAFF. The chain links TRBV7-6 to TRBJ1-1; 8 nucleotides match TRBD1. The germline gives CDR1 SGHVS, CDR2 FNYEAQ. J was trimmed by 5 bases and V by 6 bases; bases with no gene match: 8. This CDR3 contains 14 residues.

DNA for the CDR3: TGTGCCAGCTTGCGCGGCCGGGGGTGGGAGACCCAGTACTTC. It specifies CASLRGRGWETQYF. This chain uses TRBV28 with TRBJ2-5; TRBD2 is a possible D gene (6 bases). The CDR3 is 14 residues long. Germline assignment: CDR1 MDHEN and CDR2 SYDVKM. With 8 bases removed from V and 5 bases from J, the gap between germline ends came to 18 bases.

In this sample, this clone turned up a few times. In DNA form, the CDR3 reads TGTGCCAGCTCCGATGGACTCTCTCAGCAGTACTTC. It encodes CASSDGLSQQYF. The chain links TRBV7-2 to TRBJ2-7, with D possibly matching TRBD2 (5 bases). There are 12 residues in the CDR3. Trimming took off 8 bases at V and 8 bases at J, with 16 bases between the two ends. Germline CDR1 reads SGHTA; CDR2 reads FQGNSA.

The rearrangement links TRBV5-4 to TRBJ2-6, with 9 bases lining up with TRBD1. With 7 bases clipped from V and 6 bases from J, the junction kept 8 bases outside the gene matches. The CDR3 contains 15 residues. Germline CDR1 SGHNT, CDR2 YYREEE (reference sequence). CDR3 DNA: TGTGCCAGCGGACAGGGGTTTTTATCGGCCAACGTCCTGACTTTC. Translated, it gives CASGQGFLSANVLTF.

The rearrangement uses TRBV2 and TRBJ2-1, with a possible D match to TRBD1 (5 bases). V was shortened by 6 bases and J by 0 bases, with 15 bases between the two germline ends. The CDR3 spans 16 residues. Germline values: CDR1 SNHLY, CDR2 FYNNEI. CDR3 sequence (DNA): TGTGCCAGCAGCGTACAGGTGCTAAGCTCCTACAATGAGCAGTTCTTC. It encodes CASSVQVLSSYNEQFF.

This clone was seen a handful of times. The chain carries TRBV29-1 and TRBJ1-5, with 9 nucleotides matching TRBD1. Germline assignment: CDR1 SQVTM and CDR2 ANQGSEA. The CDR3 contains 14 residues. The J segment lost 3 bases and the V segment lost 6 bases, leaving 6 bases of the junction unmatched. The CDR3 here is CSVRQGGDNQPQHF. CDR3 sequence (DNA): TGCAGCGTCCGACAGGGGGGGGACAATCAGCCCCAGCATTTT.

This sequence joins TRBV5-5 and TRBJ1-6; TRBD1 matches at 8 bases. The length of the CDR3 is 16 residues. With V trimmed by 2 bases and J by 6 bases, 7 bases remained unmatched. Germline CDR1 and CDR2: SGHKS and YYEKEE (reference sequence). The CDR3 nucleotides read TGTGCCAGCAGCTTCACAGGGGGGGCACTTAATTCACCCCTCCACTTT. Amino acid sequence: CASSFTGGALNSPLHF. Complete variable domain (other parts from reference TRBV5-5 and TRBJ1-6): DAGVTQSPTHLIKTRGQQVTLRCSPISGHKSVSWYQQVLGQGPQFIFQYYEKEERGRGNFPDRFSARQFPNYSSELNVNALLLGDSALYLCASSFTGGALNSPLHFGNGTRLTVT.

There are a few counts of this clone. This chain uses TRBV11-1 with TRBJ1-1, with D unresolved. Germline V gene data show CDR1 as SGHAT and CDR2 as FQDESV (reference sequence). The V gene lost 1 base and the J gene lost 4 bases, with 7 bases spanning the gap. This CDR3 has 13 residues. Here the CDR3 reads CASSLGPLTEAFF. Written as DNA, the CDR3 is TGTGCCAGCAGCTTAGGGCCCCTCACTGAAGCTTTCTTT.

The V call is TRBV28, the J call TRBJ2-5, with D possibly being TRBD2 (6 bases). The closer fit of TRBJ2-7 to the DNA end suggests the J call may be wrong. This CDR3 comprises 15 residues. The germline CDR1 and CDR2 sequences are MDHEN and SYDVKM. CDR3 loop: CASSPGGSSSYEQYF. The CDR3, as DNA: TGTGCCAGCAGTCCTGGAGGGTCGAGCTCCTACGAGCAGTACTTC.

The chain combines TRBV5-8 with TRBJ2-7; D perhaps matches TRBD2 (6 bases). V lost 4 bases and J 8 bases, leaving 16 bases between the germline ends. CDR1 is SGHTS, CDR2 YDEGEE, per germline. The length of the CDR3 is 13 residues. In DNA, the CDR3 is TGTGCCAGCAGCCTCGGGACTCTCCCCCAGCAGTACTTC. Its translation: CASSLGTLPQQYF.

This chain joins TRBV11-2 and TRBJ2-3; the D is unclear. Trimming removed 5 bases from V and 5 bases from J, with 8 bases in between. Germline V gene sequence: CDR1 SGHAT, CDR2 FQNNGV. The CDR3 contains 12 residues. CDR3 protein: CASSPSRDTQYF. In DNA form, the CDR3 reads TGTGCCAGCAGCCCCTCGCGAGATACGCAGTATTTT.

V gene TRBV7-2 combines with J gene TRBJ2-1; D possibly corresponds to TRBD2 (6 bases). This CDR3 spans 17 amino acids. CDR1 is SGHTA and CDR2 is FQGNSA in the germline V gene. V gave up 5 bases and J gave up 1 base, with 18 bases separating them. The CDR3 sequence is CASSPVRERPSYNEQFF. The CDR3 nucleotides read TGTGCCAGCAGCCCGGTCCGGGAGCGCCCGTCCTACAATGAGCAGTTCTTC.